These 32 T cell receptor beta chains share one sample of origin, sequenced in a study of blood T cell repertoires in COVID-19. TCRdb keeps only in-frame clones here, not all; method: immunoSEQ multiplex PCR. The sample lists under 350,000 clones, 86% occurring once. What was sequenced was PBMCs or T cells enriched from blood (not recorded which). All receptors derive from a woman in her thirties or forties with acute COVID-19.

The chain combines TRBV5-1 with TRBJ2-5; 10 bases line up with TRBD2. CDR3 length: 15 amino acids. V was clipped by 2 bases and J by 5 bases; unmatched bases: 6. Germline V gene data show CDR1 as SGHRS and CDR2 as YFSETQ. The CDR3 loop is CASSFGSSGSETQYF. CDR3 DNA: TGCGCCAGCAGCTTTGGGTCTAGCGGGAGTGAGACCCAGTACTTC.

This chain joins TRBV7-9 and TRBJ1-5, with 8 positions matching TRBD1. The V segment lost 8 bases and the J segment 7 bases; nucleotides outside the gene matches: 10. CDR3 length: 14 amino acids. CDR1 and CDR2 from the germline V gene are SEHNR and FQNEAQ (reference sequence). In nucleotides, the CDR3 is TGTGCCAGCGCCCAACCCAGGGGGCGACAGCCCCAGCATTTT. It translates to CASAQPRGRQPQHF.

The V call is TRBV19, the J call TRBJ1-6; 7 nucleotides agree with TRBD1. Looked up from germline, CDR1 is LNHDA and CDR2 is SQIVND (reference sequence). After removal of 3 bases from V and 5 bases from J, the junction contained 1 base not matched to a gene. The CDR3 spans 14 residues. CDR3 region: CASSMDRNNSPLHF. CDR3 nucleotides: TGTGCCAGTAGTATGGACAGGAATAATTCACCCCTCCACTTT.

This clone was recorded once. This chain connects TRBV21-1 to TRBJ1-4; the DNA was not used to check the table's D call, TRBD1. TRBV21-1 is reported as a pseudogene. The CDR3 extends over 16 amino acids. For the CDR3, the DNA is TGTGCCGGGGCCCTCAGGGGGCCTTCAACTAATGAAAAACTGTTTTTT. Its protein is CAGALRGPSTNEKLFF.

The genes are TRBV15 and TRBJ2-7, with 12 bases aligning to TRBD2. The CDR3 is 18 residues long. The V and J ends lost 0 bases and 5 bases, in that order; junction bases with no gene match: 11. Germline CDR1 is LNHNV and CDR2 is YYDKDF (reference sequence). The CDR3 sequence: CATSRDLKLAGGGDEQYF. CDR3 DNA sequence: TGTGCCACCAGCAGAGATCTTAAACTAGCGGGGGGCGGTGACGAGCAGTACTTC.

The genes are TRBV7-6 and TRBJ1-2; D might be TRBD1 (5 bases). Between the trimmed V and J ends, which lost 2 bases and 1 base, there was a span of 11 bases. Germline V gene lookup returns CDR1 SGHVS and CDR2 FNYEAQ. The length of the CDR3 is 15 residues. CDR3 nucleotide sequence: TGTGCCAGCAGCTTACAGGGTAAAAGTAACTATGGCTACACCTTC. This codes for CASSLQGKSNYGYTF. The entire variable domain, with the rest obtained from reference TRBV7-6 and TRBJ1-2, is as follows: GAGVSQSPRYKVTKRGQDVALRCDPISGHVSLYWYRQALGQGPEFLTYFNYEAQQDKSGLPNDRFSAERPEGSISTLTIQRTEQRDSAMYRCASSLQGKSNYGYTFGSGTRLTVV.

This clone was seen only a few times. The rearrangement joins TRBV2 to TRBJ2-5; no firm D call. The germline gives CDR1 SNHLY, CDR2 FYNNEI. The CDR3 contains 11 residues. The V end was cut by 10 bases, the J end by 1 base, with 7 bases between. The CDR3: CATLRQETQYF. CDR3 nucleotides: TGTGCCACCCTCCGCCAAGAGACCCAGTACTTC. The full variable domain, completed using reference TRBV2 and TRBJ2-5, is EPEVTQTPSHQVTQMGQEVILRCVPISNHLYFYWYRQILGQKVEFLVSFYNNEISEKSEIFDDQFSVERPDGSNFTLKIRSTKLEDSAMYFCATLRQETQYFGPGTRLLVL.

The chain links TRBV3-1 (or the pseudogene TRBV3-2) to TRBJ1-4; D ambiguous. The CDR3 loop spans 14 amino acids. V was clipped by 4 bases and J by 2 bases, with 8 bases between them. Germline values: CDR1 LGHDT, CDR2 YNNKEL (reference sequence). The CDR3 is CASSLAGTNEKLFF. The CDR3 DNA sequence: TGTGCCAGCAGCCTAGCCGGGACTAATGAAAAACTGTTTTTT.

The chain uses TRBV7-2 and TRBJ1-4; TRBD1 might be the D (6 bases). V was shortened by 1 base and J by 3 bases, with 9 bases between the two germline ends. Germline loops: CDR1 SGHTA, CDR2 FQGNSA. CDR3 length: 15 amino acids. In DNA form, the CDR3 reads TGTGCCAGCAGCTTAGGGGGGCAGGCTAATGAAAAACTGTTTTTT. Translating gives CASSLGGQANEKLFF.

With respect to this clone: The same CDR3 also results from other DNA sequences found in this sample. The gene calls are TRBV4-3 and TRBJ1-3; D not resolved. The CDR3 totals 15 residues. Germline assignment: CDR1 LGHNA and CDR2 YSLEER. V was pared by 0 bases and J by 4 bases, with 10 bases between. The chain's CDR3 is CASSQDVGPGNTIYF. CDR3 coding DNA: TGCGCCAGCAGCCAAGATGTGGGCCCAGGAAACACCATATATTTT.

CDR3 loop: CASTGQGNQPQHF. DNA of the CDR3: TGTGCCAGCACCGGACAGGGTAATCAGCCCCAGCATTTT. The chain is built from TRBV2 and TRBJ1-5; TRBD1 agrees at 8 bases. The V and J ends lost 7 bases and 4 bases, in that order; junction bases with no gene match: 3. Germline values: CDR1 SNHLY, CDR2 FYNNEI. The CDR3 is made up of 13 amino acids. The full variable domain, rest sourced from reference TRBV2 and TRBJ1-5, is EPEVTQTPSHQVTQMGQEVILRCVPISNHLYFYWYRQILGQKVEFLVSFYNNEISEKSEIFDDQFSVERPDGSNFTLKIRSTKLEDSAMYFCASTGQGNQPQHFGDGTRLSIL.

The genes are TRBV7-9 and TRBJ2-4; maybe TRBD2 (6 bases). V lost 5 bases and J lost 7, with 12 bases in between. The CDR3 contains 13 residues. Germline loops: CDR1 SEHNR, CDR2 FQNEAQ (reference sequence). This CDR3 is CASSQHGGNIQYF. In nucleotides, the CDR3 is TGTGCCAGCAGCCAACATGGAGGGAACATTCAGTACTTC. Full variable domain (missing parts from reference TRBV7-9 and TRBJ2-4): DTGVSQNPRHKITKRGQNVTFRCDPISEHNRLYWYRQTLGQGPEFLTYFQNEAQLEKSRLLSDRFSAERPKGSFSTLEIQRTEQGDSAMYLCASSQHGGNIQYFGAGTRLSVL.

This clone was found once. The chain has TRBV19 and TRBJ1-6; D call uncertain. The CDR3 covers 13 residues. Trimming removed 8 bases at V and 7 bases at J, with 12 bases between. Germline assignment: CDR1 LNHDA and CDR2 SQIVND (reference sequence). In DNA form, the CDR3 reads TGTGCCAGTGCCGGGATCATAAATTCACCCCTCCACTTT. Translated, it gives CASAGIINSPLHF. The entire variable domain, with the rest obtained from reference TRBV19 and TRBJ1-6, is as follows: DGGITQSPKYLFRKEGQNVTLSCEQNLNHDAMYWYRQDPGQGLRLIYYSQIVNDFQKGDIAEGYSVSREKKESFPLTVTSAQKNPTAFYLCASAGIINSPLHFGNGTRLTVT.

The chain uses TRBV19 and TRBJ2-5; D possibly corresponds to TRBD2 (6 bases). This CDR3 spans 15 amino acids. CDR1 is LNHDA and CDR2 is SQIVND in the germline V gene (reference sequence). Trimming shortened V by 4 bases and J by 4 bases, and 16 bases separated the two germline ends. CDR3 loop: CASSTGGTPGETQYF. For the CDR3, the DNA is TGTGCCAGTAGTACCGGGGGTACCCCGGGAGAGACCCAGTACTTC. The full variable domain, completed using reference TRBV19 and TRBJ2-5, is DGGITQSPKYLFRKEGQNVTLSCEQNLNHDAMYWYRQDPGQGLRLIYYSQIVNDFQKGDIAEGYSVSREKKESFPLTVTSAQKNPTAFYLCASSTGGTPGETQYFGPGTRLLVL.

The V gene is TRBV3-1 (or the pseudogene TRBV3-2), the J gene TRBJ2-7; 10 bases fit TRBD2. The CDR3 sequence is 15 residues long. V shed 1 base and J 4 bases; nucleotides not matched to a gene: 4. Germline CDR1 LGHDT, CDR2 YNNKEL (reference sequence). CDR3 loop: CASSQGAGGPYEQYF. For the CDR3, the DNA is TGTGCCAGCAGCCAAGGAGCGGGGGGGCCGTACGAGCAGTACTTC.

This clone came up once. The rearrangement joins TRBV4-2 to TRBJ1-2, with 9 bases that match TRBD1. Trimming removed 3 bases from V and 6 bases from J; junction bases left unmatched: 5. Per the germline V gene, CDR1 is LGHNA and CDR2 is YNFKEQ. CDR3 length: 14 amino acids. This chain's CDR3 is CASSHPGTGNGYTF. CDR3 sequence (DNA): TGTGCCAGCAGCCACCCCGGGACAGGGAATGGCTACACCTTC.

The DNA of the CDR3 is TGTGCCAGCAGTTTCGGACAGGACTATGGCTACACCTTC. Translation: CASSFGQDYGYTF. This chain joins TRBV12-3 or TRBV12-4 and TRBJ1-2, with 7 positions matching TRBD1. The CDR3 contains 13 residues. V lost 3 bases to trimming and J lost 3 bases; unmatched junction nucleotides: 1.

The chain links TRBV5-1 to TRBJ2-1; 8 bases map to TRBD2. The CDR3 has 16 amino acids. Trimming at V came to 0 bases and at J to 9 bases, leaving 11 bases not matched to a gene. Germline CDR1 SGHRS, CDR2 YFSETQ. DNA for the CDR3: TGCGCCAGCAGCTTGGACTCGGGAGGGGTAAGCGCTGAGCAGTTCTTC. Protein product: CASSLDSGGVSAEQFF.

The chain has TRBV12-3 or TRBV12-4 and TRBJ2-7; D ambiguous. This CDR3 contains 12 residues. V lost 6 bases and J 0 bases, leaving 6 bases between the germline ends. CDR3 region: CASRSSSYEQYF. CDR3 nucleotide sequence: TGTGCCAGCAGGTCGAGCTCCTACGAGCAGTACTTC.

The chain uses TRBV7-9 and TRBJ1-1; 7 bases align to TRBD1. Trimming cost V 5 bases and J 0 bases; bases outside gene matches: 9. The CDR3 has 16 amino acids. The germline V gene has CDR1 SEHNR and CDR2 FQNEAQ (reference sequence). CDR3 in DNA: TGTGCCAGCAGCAAACAGGGGTCGGGATTGAACACTGAAGCTTTCTTT. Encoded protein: CASSKQGSGLNTEAFF.

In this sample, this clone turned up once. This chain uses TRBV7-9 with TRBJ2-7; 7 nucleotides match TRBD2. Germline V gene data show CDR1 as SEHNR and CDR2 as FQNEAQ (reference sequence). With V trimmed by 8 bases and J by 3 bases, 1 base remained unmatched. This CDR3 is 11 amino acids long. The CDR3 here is CASGGVYEQYF. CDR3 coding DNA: TGTGCCAGCGGGGGGGTCTACGAGCAGTACTTC.

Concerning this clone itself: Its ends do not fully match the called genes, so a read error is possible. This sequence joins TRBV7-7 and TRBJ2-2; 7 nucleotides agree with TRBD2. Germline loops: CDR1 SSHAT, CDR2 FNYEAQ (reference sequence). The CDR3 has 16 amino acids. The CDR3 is CASSLEGGSLPGELFF. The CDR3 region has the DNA TGTGCTAGCAGCTTAGAAGGCGGGAGTCTTCCCGGGGAGCTGTTTTTT.

This CDR3 is CASSQGQGTYNEQFF. Here the CDR3 DNA reads TGTGCCAGCAGCCAGGGACAGGGGACCTACAATGAGCAGTTCTTC. The chain has TRBV3-1 (or the pseudogene TRBV3-2) and TRBJ2-1; 10 bases are a match to TRBD1. V shed 3 bases, J shed 2 bases, and the junction held 1 base outside the gene matches. CDR3 length equals 15 residues. Germline V gene data show CDR1 as LGHDT and CDR2 as YNNKEL (reference sequence).

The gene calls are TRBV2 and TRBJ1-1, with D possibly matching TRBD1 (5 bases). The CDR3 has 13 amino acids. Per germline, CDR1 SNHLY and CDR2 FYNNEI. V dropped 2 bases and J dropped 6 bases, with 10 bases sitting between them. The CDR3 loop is CASSEQGVAEAFF. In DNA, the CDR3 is TGTGCCAGCAGTGAACAGGGCGTCGCTGAAGCTTTCTTT.

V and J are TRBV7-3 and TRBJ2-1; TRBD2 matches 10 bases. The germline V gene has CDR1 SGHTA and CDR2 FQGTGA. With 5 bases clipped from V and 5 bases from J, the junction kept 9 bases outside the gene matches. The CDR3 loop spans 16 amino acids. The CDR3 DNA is TGTGCCAGCAGCCAAGAGACTAGCGGGTCCCACAATGAGCAGTTCTTC. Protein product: CASSQETSGSHNEQFF.

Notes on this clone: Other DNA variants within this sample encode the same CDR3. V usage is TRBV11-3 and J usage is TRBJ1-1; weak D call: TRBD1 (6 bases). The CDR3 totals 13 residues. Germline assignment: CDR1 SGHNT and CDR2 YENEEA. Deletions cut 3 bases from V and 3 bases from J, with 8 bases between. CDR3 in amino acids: CASSLNRDTEAFF. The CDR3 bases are TGTGCCAGCAGCTTGAACAGGGACACTGAAGCTTTCTTT.

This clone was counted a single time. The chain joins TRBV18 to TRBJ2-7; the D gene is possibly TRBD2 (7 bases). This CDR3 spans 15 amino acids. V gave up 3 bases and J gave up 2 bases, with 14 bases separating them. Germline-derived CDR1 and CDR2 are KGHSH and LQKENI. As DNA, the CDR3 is TGTGCCAGCTCACCCGCGCAAGGGGGGGCCTACGAGCAGTACTTC. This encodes CASSPAQGGAYEQYF.

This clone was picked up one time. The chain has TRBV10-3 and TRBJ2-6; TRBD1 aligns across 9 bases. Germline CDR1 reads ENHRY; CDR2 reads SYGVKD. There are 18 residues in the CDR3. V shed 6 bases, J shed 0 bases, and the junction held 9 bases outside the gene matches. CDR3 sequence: CAIRGQGPSISGANVLTF. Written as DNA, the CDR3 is TGTGCCATCAGGGGACAGGGACCCTCTATCTCTGGGGCCAACGTCCTGACTTTC.

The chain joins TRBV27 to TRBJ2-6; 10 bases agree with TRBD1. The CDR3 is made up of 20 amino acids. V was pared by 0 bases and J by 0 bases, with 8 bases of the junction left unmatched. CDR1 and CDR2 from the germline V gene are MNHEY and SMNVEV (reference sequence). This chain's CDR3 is CASSLSSPGQGYSGANVLTF. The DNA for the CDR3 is TGTGCCAGCAGTTTATCAAGCCCGGGACAGGGGTACTCTGGGGCCAACGTCCTGACTTTC.

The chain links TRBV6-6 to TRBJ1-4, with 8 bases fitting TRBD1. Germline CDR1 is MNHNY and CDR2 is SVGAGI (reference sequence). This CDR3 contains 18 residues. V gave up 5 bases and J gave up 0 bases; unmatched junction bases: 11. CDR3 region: CASSLRGQVVATNEKLFF. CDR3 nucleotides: TGTGCCAGCAGTCTTCGGGGACAGGTTGTTGCAACTAATGAAAAACTGTTTTTT.

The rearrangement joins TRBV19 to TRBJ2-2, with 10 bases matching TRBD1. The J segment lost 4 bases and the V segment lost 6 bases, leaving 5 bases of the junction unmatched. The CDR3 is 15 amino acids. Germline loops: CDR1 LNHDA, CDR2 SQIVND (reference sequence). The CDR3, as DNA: TGTGCCAGTAGAACCGGGACAGGGGTCACCGGGGAGCTGTTTTTT. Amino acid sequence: CASRTGTGVTGELFF.

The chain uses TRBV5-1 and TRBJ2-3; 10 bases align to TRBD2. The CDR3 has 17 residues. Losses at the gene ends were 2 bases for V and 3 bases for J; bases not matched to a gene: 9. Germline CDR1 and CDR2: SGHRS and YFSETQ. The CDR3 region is CASSLRLAGLSTDTQYF. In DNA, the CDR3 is TGCGCCAGCAGCTTAAGACTAGCGGGCCTCTCAACAGATACGCAGTATTTT.